This record covers a single TCR beta chain. It may be a read error: a sequence one base away is much more abundant. TCR beta CDR3 regions were amplified from RNA transcripts. With the HTBI primer set, the TCR CDR3 went through a first round of RT-PCR. A single record per CDR3 protein comes from TCRdb applying MiXCR to the multiplex PCR reads. The sample consists of around 580,000 distinct CDR3 sequences, approximately 15% of them appearing once. This sample was taken from a study of T cells in Graves' hyperthyroidism and ophthalmopathy. This CDR3 region has 16 residues. Germline lookup yields CDR1 SGHAT and CDR2 FQNNGV.

The sequence derives from a woman in her late teens or twenties with Graves' hyperthyroidism. The chain uses TRBV11-2 and TRBJ2-7, with TRBD1 matching over 9 bases. Sequences were obtained from blood. CDR3 sequence: CAGSLAPTGGTYEQYF. CDR3 in DNA: TGTGCCGGCAGCTTAGCCCCGACAGGGGGTACCTACGAGCAGTACTTC.